The rows below give T cell receptor beta chains drawn from one sample of a study of cytotoxic CD8 clonotypes in ibrutinib-treated CLL. The assay was immunoSEQ multiplex PCR, and TCRdb's table has in-frame clones only and misses some. Of some 140,000 clones in the sample, less than 95% were seen once. This specimen was PBMCs, taken after 12 months of ibrutinib treatment. Receptors were obtained from a human donor with chronic lymphocytic leukemia. CDR3s include the opening cysteine and the closing phenylalanine or tryptophan. The D gene is left open where the match is weak. Only some rows state a clone size, as once, few, many or a class for expanded clones.

.,14,TRBV4-3,TRBD2,TRBJ2-3,TGCGCCAGCAGCCAATTGGGGGGGACAGATACGCAGTATTTT,CASSQLGGTDTQYF
.,13,TRBV30,.,TRBJ2-5,TGTGCCTGGAGTGAGGGGGTTCGGGAGACCCAGTACTTC,CAWSEGVRETQYF
.,15,TRBV2,TRBD2,TRBJ2-5,TGTGCCAGCAGGGGGACTAGCGGGGGTCAAGAGACCCAGTACTTC,CASRGTSGGQETQYF
once,14,TRBV12-2,.,TRBJ2-7,TGTGCAAGTCGCTTAGCGGGACCTTACTACGAGCAGTACTTC,CASRLAGPYYEQYF
.,15,TRBV6-5,TRBD1,TRBJ2-5,TGTGCCAGCAGTCGGACAGGGACCCTTCAAGAGACCCAGTACTTC,CASSRTGTLQETQYF
.,11,TRBV21-1,.,TRBJ2-1,TGTGCCAGCAGCAAGGACAATGAGCAGTTCTTC,CASSKDNEQFF
.,15,TRBV9,TRBD2,TRBJ2-7,TGTGCCAGCAGCGTAGAGGGGCGGGGGGCCTACGAGCAGTACTTC,CASSVEGRGAYEQYF
.,12,TRBV30,.,TRBJ1-2,TGTGCCTGGAGTTCGGGACCAGTAGGCTACACCTTC,CAWSSGPVGYTF
.,12,TRBV11-2,.,TRBJ1-4,TGTGCCAGCAGCTTCGCCTCCGGAAAACTGTTTTTT,CASSFASGKLFF
.,13,TRBV29-1,.,TRBJ2-3,TGCAGCGTTGTTGGGGCCCACACAGATACGCAGTATTTT,CSVVGAHTDTQYF
.,18,TRBV11-2,.,TRBJ2-7,TGTGCCAGCAGCGGGGTTGGGGACTTACGTCACTCCCTTTACGAGCAGTACTTC,CASSGVGDLRHSLYEQYF
.,14,TRBV18,.,TRBJ1-2,TGTGCCAGCTCACCAGGTCAGGGCAACTATGGCTACACCTTC,CASSPGQGNYGYTF
once,13,TRBV14,.,TRBJ1-1,TGTGCCAGCAGCGGGGGTTTGAACACTGAAGCTTTCTTT,CASSGGLNTEAFF
few,15,TRBV6-5,TRBD1,TRBJ2-2,TGTGCCAGCAGAGATGGACAGGGGAACACCGGGGAGCTGTTTTTT,CASRDGQGNTGELFF
.,13,TRBV11-3,.,TRBJ2-3,TGTGCCAGCAGCTCACACCGCACAGATACGCAGTATTTT,CASSSHRTDTQYF
.,16,TRBV18,TRBD2,TRBJ2-1,TGTGCCAGCTCACTTTCGACTAGCGGTGCCTACAATGAGCAGTTCTTC,CASSLSTSGAYNEQFF
.,16,TRBV19,.,TRBJ1-5,TGTGCCAGTAGTATAATTTCGGGCCAGTTCAATCAGCCCCAGCATTTT,CASSIISGQFNQPQHF
.,11,TRBV6-5,.,TRBJ2-7,TGTGCCAGCACCCGGGCAGGCGAGCAGTACTTC,CASTRAGEQYF
.,14,TRBV7-3,.,TRBJ2-7,TGTGCCAGCCCCCGGGAGCGACCAAACTACGAGCAGTACTTC,CASPRERPNYEQYF
once,13,TRBV6-5,TRBD1,TRBJ1-4,TGTGCCAGCAGCAGGGGGCGCGGTGAAAAACTGTTTTTT,CASSRGRGEKLFF
.,14,TRBV15,.,TRBJ2-7,TGTGCCACCAGCAGAGGGTGGAGCTCCTACGAGCAGTACTTC,CATSRGWSSYEQYF